The clone carrying this T cell receptor beta chain was seen a handful of times. Antigen: not known. CDR1 LGHDT and CDR2 YNNKEL come from the germline V gene (reference sequence). The CDR3 sequence is 13 residues long. Trimming shortened V by 4 bases and J by 1 base, and 7 bases separated the two germline ends. These data are taken from a study of T cell responses to AZD1222 COVID-19 vaccine. Some clones are missing from TCRdb's copy, which holds only in-frame ones; the method was immunoSEQ multiplex PCR. Of 55,000 to 85,000 clones detected, 65% to 85% appear once; the ten largest clones hold over 8%. Study-level findings and limits: Researchers report vaccine-associated CD4 TCRs spanning spike, with dominance at 160-218 and 743-854. Variant regions that are unmutated are reportedly the target of nearly half of spike-specific TCRs. White British donors predominated, females outnumbered males, and clonal diversity was possibly underestimated.

The TCR was taken from an adult in good health. The rearrangement joins TRBV3-1 (or the pseudogene TRBV3-2) to TRBJ1-1, with D unclear. Material: peripheral blood, obtained on day 0 of AZD1222 vaccination. CDR3 DNA sequence: TGTGCCAGCAGCCCTACAGAGAACACTGAAGCTTTCTTT. Translation: CASSPTENTEAFF.